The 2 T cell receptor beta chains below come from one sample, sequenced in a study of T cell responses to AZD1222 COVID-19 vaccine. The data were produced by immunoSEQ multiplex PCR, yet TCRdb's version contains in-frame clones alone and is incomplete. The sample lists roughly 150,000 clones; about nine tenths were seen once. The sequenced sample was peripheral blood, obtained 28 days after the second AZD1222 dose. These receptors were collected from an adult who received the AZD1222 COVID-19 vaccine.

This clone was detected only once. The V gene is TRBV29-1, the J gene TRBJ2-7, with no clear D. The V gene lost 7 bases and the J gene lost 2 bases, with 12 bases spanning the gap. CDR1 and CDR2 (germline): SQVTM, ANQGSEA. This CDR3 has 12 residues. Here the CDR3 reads CSAGSSPYEQYF. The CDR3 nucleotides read TGCAGCGCGGGCAGCTCCCCCTACGAGCAGTACTTC.

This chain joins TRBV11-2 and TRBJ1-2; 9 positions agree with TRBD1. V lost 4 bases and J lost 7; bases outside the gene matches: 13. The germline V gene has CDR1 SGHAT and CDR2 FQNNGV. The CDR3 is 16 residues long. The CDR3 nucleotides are TGTGCCAGCAGCTCCCGTAGTCGACAGGGGGTCGGTGGCTACACCTTC. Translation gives CASSSRSRQGVGGYTF.